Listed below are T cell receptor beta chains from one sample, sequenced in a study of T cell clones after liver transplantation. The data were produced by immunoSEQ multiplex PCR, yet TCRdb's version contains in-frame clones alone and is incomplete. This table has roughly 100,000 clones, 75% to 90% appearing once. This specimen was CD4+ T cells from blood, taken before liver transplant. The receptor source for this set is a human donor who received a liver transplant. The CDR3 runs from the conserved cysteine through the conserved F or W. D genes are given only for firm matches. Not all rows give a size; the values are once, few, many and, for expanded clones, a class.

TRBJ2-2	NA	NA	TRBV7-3	TGTGCCAGCAGGTTGGGCAGCACCGGGGAGCTGTTTTTT	CASRLGSTGELFF
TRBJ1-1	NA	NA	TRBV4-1	TGCGCCAGCAGCCAATTGAGAGGGAAGGGTACTGAAGCTTTCTTT	CASSQLRGKGTEAFF
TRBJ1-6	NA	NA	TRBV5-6	TGTGCCAGCAGCTTGGGGGATAAGGATAATTCACCCCTCCACTTT	CASSLGDKDNSPLHF
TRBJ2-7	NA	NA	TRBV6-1	TGTGCCAGCAGAATAACTGGCTCCTACGAGCAGTACTTC	CASRITGSYEQYF
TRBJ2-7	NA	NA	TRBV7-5	TGTGTCAGAAGCCCTTATAGGGAGTTACGGGGGTTCGCTAGCTACGAGCAGTACTTC	CVRSPYRELRGFASYEQYF
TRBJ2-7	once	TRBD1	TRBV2	TGTGCCAGCAGTGAAAGGAAGGGGACAGGGGGCTCCGAGCAGTACTTC	CASSERKGTGGSEQYF
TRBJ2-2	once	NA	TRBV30	TGTGCCTGGGGGGGAACCGGGGAGCTGTTTTTT	CAWGGTGELFF
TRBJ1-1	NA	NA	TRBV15	TGTGCCACCAGCAGAGATCGGCAGGGTACGGACGAAGCTTTCTTT	CATSRDRQGTDEAFF
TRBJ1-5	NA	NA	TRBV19	TGTGCCAGTAGTGCCCTTGCCAGAAGCAATCAGCCCCAGCATTTT	CASSALARSNQPQHF
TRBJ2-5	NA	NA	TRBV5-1	TGCGCCAGCAGCCGGACAATTCAGGAGACCCAGTACTTC	CASSRTIQETQYF
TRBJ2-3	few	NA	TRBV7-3	TGTGCCAGCAGCTTATTGCTAGGGGCAGATACGCAGTATTTT	CASSLLLGADTQYF
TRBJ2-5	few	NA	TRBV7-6	TGTGCCAGCAGCTTAGGACAAGAGACCCAGTACTTC	CASSLGQETQYF
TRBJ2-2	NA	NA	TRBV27	TGTGCCAGCAGTCCGACAGGCGGATTCTTAACCGGGGAGCTGTTTTTT	CASSPTGGFLTGELFF
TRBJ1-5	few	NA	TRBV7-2	TGTGCCAGCAGCTTTGGGCCCTCAAATCAGCCCCAGCATTTT	CASSFGPSNQPQHF
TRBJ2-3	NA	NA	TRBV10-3	TGTGCCATCAAGGGGGACTTCTTCACAGATACGCAGTATTTT	CAIKGDFFTDTQYF
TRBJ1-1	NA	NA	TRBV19	TGTGCCAGTAGTATGGCGCAGGGTCCTCCGAAAGGAGCTTTCTTT	CASSMAQGPPKGAFF
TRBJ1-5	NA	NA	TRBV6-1	TGTGCCAGCACTGTGAGCAAACAGCCCCAGCATTTT	CASTVSKQPQHF
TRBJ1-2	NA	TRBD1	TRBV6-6	TGTGCCAGCAGTTATGACAGGGTCAGCTATGGCTACACCTTC	CASSYDRVSYGYTF
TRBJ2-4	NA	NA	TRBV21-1	TGTGCCAGCAGCAAAGGGGCGGACCGAAACATTCAGTACTTC	CASSKGADRNIQYF
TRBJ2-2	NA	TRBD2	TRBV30	TGTGCCTGGAGCAGAGGGAGGGCCTTTCCCGGGGAGCTGTTTTTT	CAWSRGRAFPGELFF
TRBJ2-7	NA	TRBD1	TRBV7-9	TGTGCCAGCAGCTTGACAGGGTACGAGCAGTACTTC	CASSLTGYEQYF
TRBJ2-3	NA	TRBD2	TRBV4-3	TGCGCCAGCAGCCAAGAGCCTAGCGGAAGCACAGATACGCAGTATTTT	CASSQEPSGSTDTQYF
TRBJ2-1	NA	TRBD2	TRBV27	TGTGCCAGCAGTTTCCGTCTAGCGGGAGGCTACAATGAGCAGTTCTTC	CASSFRLAGGYNEQFF
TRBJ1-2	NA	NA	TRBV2	TGTGCCAGCAGCCCGGAGAGGGGTATTAACTATGGCTACACCTTC	CASSPERGINYGYTF
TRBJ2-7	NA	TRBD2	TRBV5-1	TGCGCCAGCAGTAAAGCGGGGGGCCCAGGGCAGTACTTC	CASSKAGGPGQYF
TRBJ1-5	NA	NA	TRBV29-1	TGCAGCGTTGCGGTAGGGGTTGATCAGCCCCAGCATTTT	CSVAVGVDQPQHF
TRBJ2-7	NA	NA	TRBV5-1	TGCGCCAGCCAGGGGAGCAGCTACGAGCAGTACTTC	CASQGSSYEQYF
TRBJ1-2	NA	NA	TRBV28	TGTGCCAGCAGTTTATCGGGGAGGACAGCTGGCTACACCTTC	CASSLSGRTAGYTF
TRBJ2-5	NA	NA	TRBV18	TGTGCCAGCTCCCTGGACAGTCAAGAGACCCAGTACTTC	CASSLDSQETQYF
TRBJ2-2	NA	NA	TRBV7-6	TGTGCCAGCAGCTTAATGCGGAACACCGGGGAGCTGTTTTTT	CASSLMRNTGELFF
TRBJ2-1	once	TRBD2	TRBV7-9	TGTGCCAGCAGCGCTCGAAGCGGGAGGGCCTACAATGAGCAGTTCTTC	CASSARSGRAYNEQFF
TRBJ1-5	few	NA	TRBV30	TGTGCCTGGAGTCCGAGCGATCAGCCCCAGCATTTT	CAWSPSDQPQHF